The rows below give T cell receptor beta chains drawn from one sample of a study of blood T cell repertoires in COVID-19. Profiled with immunoSEQ multiplex PCR; TCRdb holds only in-frame clones, not every one. In the table there are around 310,000 clones, around 87% of which are singletons. The sequencing sample was made of peripheral blood. These receptors came from a woman in her thirties or forties with COVID-19, enrolled during active disease. CDR3s include the opening cysteine and the closing phenylalanine or tryptophan.

v_gene	j_gene	CDR3aa
TRBV5-1	TRBJ2-7	CASSLASGGLSYEQYF
TRBV5-1	TRBJ2-7	CASSLVARHEQYF
TRBV7-2	TRBJ2-7	CASSLEIGYEQYF
TRBV2	TRBJ1-6	CASKEDRYYNSPLHF
TRBV10-3	TRBJ2-6	CAIRDGGQSAGANVLTF
TRBV6-1	TRBJ1-3	CASSEYENTIYF
TRBV7-3	TRBJ1-1	CASSLTRNTEAFF
TRBV7-2	TRBJ2-4	CASSFGIAGVIQYF
TRBV5-4	TRBJ1-6	CASSLTGGESPLHF
TRBV5-1	TRBJ1-1	CASTLRGGNTEAFF
TRBV2	TRBJ1-5	CASSAQQGDGQPQHF
TRBV29-1	TRBJ2-5	CSVDHAGGGETQYF
TRBV28	TRBJ1-2	CASRPPWDRGLSGYTF
TRBV7-8	TRBJ2-5	CASSKLAGEQETQYF
TRBV10-2	TRBJ1-1	CASSRPGRGVTEAFF
TRBV18	TRBJ1-2	CASSPPVGQGDYGYTF
TRBV6-2/TRBV6-3	TRBJ2-7	CASSYDLRLNEQYF
TRBV28	TRBJ2-3	CASTEGQGGTDTQYF
TRBV6-2/TRBV6-3	TRBJ2-7	CASSGAWDSYEQYF
TRBV12-3/TRBV12-4	TRBJ1-1	CVSSTDGSTEAFF
TRBV29-1	TRBJ1-5	CSVGEDQPQHF
TRBV6-5	TRBJ2-7	CASSLNSAFAYEQYF
TRBV10-1	TRBJ1-1	CASRPKYRGTEAFF
TRBV28	TRBJ1-2	CASRGMTGHYGYTF
TRBV28	TRBJ2-3	CATQGTGTPDTQYF
TRBV10-2	TRBJ1-1	CASRTGAESEAFF
TRBV2	TRBJ1-5	CASSEARRVNQPQHF
TRBV7-3	TRBJ2-1	CASSLTKRGASYNEQFF
TRBV18	TRBJ1-3	CASYSRTGSGNTIYF
TRBV5-6	TRBJ2-3	CASSLRPLSTDTQYF
TRBV6-6	TRBJ1-6	CASSYLGGNSPLHF
TRBV19	TRBJ1-5	CTSSRGQVSNQPQHF
TRBV2	TRBJ1-5	CASSSDSNQPQHF
TRBV5-1	TRBJ1-3	CASSPVAGPGNTIYF
TRBV27	TRBJ2-3	CASRKLAGGPMGITDTQYF
TRBV7-9	TRBJ1-2	CASSLLTGFNYGYTF
TRBV21-1	TRBJ2-7	CASSKGTQSPRSYEQYF
TRBV30	TRBJ1-5	CAWSVRGGVGSQPQHF
TRBV19	TRBJ2-1	CASSGWSYNEQFF